The entry that follows covers one TCR beta chain sequence. As yet, its antigen is unknown. V shed 2 bases and J shed 7 bases, with 12 bases lying between them. CDR3 length: 13 amino acids. The germline CDR1 and CDR2 sequences are SGHRS and YFSETQ. Study processing details: Across samples, TCR counts had a median of around 100,000 and ranged from about 20,000 to 750,000. In TCRdb, the RACE reads were re-called with MiXCR into one record per CDR3 protein. It is TCRdb's table, rather than the study itself, that gives the V and J calls and clone size. The sample contains some 89,000 distinct CDR3 sequences, roughly 10% of which appear only once. The data were taken from a study of human T cells and chemical hapten exposure. As for the study in general: Weekly diphenylcyclopropenone doses were given to patients' scalps across the approximately 24-week study. Whole-study results and caveats: TCRs at high frequency, those above 1 in 1000, did not change with DPC sensitization.

The time point was: patch test 2, 6 weeks after DPC sensitization. Treatment here: therapeutic diphenylcyclopropenone sensitization with weekly scalp DPC. J is TRBJ1-2 and V is TRBV5-1, with D possibly being TRBD1 (6 bases). This material consisted of whole blood, taken in connection with sensitization to the hapten diphenylcyclopropenone (DPC). The clonotype was recovered from a woman aged 30 to 39 with alopecia areata. Some clones in this sample may be carry-over from other donors' samples. The CDR3 nucleotides are TGCGCCAGCAGCTTAACAGGGTCGGGTGGCTACACCTTC. It codes for CASSLTGSGGYTF.